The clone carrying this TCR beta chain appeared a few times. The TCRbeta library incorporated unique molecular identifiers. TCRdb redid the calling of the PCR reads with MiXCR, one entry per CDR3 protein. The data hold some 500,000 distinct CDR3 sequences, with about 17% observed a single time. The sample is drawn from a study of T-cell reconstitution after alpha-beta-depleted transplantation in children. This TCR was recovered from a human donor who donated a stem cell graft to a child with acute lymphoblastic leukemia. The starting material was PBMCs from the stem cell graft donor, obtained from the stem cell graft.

DNA of the CDR3: TGCGCCAGCAGTGTCGGGACCCGCACAGATACGCAGTATTTT. It codes for CASSVGTRTDTQYF. The chain has TRBV10-1 and TRBJ2-3; D is possibly TRBD1 or TRBD2 (5 bases each). Germline V gene lookup returns CDR1 WNHNN and CDR2 SYGVQD (reference sequence). V gave up 4 bases and J gave up 1 base, with 9 bases separating them. CDR3 length: 14 residues.